This T cell receptor (beta chain) comes out of a study of blood T cell repertoires in COVID-19. Whole-study context: The United States, Italy and Spain supplied acute and convalescent COVID-19 samples. PBMCs, B-cell-depleted T cells, or T cells were the source of the cDNA or gDNA that made up the material.

In the authors' workflow: From reference gene primer amplification, estimates of nucleated cell counts were derived. TCRdb's table, derived via immunoSEQ multiplex PCR, lists solely in-frame clones and lacks some. The V and J calls and clone size are taken from that table; D and trimming were inferred from the DNA. The table lists some 120,000 clones, more than 75% of them singletons. Germline CDR1 and CDR2: SSHAT and FNYEAQ (reference sequence). J was trimmed by 1 base and V by 5 bases; bases with no gene match: 7. The CDR3 totals 15 residues. This clone was seen once. This chain connects TRBV7-7 to TRBJ2-7; 8 bases line up with TRBD2. This TCR was recovered from a human donor in a cohort sampled during active COVID-19. Source material: peripheral blood. This CDR3 is CASSQGLGLSYEQYF. CDR3 sequence (DNA): TGTGCCAGCAGCCAGGGACTAGGCCTGTCCTACGAGCAGTACTTC.